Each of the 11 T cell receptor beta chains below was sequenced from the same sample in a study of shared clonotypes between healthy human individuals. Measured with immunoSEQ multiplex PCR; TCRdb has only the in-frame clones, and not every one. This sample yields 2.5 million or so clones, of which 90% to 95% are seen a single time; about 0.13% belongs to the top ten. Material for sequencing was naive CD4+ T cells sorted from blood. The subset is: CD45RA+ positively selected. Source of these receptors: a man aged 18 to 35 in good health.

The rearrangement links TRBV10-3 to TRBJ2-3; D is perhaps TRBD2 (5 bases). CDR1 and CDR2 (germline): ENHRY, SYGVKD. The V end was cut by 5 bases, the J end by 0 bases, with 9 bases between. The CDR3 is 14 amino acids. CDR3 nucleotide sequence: TGTGCCATCAGTCGACCGGGAAGCACAGATACGCAGTATTTT. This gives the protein CAISRPGSTDTQYF.

The CDR3 DNA follows: TGTGCCAGCAGCTTGGAGCGGAGATTTGTCGCAGATACGCAGTATTTT. It yields the protein CASSLERRFVADTQYF. V and J are TRBV5-6 and TRBJ2-3; D perhaps matches TRBD2 (5 bases). CDR3 length: 16 residues. In germline, CDR1 is SGHDT, CDR2 YYEEEE. Trimming took off 0 bases at V and 4 bases at J, with 15 bases between the two ends.

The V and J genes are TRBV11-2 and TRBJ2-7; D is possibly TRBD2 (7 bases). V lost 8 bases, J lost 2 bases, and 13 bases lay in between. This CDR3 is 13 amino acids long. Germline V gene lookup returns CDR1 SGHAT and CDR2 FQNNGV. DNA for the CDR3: TGTGCCAGCGGCCGGGGGGCGACCTACGAGCAGTACTTC. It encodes CASGRGATYEQYF.

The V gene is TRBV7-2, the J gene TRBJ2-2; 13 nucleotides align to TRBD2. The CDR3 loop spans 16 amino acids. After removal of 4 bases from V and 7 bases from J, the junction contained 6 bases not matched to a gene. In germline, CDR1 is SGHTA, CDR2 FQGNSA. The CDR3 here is CASSSTSGRVGGELFF. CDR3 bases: TGTGCCAGCAGCTCTACTAGCGGGAGGGTCGGCGGGGAGCTGTTTTTT.

The CDR3 region is CASSPGGVNQPQHF. In nucleotides, the CDR3 is TGTGCCAGCTCACCGGGAGGAGTGAATCAGCCCCAGCATTTT. The rearrangement links TRBV18 to TRBJ1-5; D is ambiguous. CDR1 is KGHSH, CDR2 LQKENI, per germline. The V and J ends lost 3 bases and 4 bases respectively, with 10 bases between them. The CDR3 consists of 14 residues.

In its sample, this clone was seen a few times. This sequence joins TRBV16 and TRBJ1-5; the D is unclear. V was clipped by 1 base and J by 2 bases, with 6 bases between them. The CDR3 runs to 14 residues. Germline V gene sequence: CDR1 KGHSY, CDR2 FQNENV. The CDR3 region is CASSQYEGNQPQHF. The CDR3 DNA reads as TGTGCCAGCAGCCAATACGAAGGCAATCAGCCCCAGCATTTT. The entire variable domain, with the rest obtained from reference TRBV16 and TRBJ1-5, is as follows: GEEVAQTPKHLVRGEGQKAKLYCAPIKGHSYVFWYQQVLKNEFKFLISFQNENVFDETGMPKERFSAKCLPNSPCSLEIQATKLEDSAVYFCASSQYEGNQPQHFGDGTRLSIL.

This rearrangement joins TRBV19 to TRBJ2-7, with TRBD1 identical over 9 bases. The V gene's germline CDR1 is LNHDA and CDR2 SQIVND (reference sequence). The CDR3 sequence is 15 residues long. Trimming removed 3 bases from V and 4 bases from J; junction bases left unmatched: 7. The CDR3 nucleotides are TGTGCCAGTAGTATGTCTACAGGGGGCGTTTACGAGCAGTACTTC. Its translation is CASSMSTGGVYEQYF.

The DNA for the CDR3 is TGTGCCAGCAGCTTGATGGACGCTGGAAACACCATATATTTT. Translating gives CASSLMDAGNTIYF. The chain has TRBV5-5 and TRBJ1-3; D remains unclear. Germline CDR1 is SGHKS and CDR2 is YYEKEE (reference sequence). V lost 1 base to trimming and J lost 2 bases, with 7 bases between them. The CDR3 is 14 amino acids.

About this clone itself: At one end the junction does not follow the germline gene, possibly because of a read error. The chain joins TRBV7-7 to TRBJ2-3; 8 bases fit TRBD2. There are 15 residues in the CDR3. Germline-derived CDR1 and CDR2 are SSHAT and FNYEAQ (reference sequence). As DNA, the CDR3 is TGTGCTAGCAGCTTGAGCGGGGGTAGCACAGATACGCAGTATTTT. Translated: CASSLSGGSTDTQYF.

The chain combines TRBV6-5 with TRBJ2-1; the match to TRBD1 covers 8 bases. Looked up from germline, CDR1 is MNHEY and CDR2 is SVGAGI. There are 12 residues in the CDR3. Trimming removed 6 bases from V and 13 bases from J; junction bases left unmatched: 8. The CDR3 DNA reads TGTGCCAGCAGCGCAGGGGGCCTGCGTCAGTTCTTC. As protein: CASSAGGLRQFF.

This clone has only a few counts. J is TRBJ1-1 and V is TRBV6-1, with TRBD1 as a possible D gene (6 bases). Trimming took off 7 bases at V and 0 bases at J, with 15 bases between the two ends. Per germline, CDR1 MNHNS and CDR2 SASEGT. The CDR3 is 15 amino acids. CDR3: CASTPGVQMNTEAFF. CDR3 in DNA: TGTGCCAGCACCCCAGGGGTACAGATGAACACTGAAGCTTTCTTT.